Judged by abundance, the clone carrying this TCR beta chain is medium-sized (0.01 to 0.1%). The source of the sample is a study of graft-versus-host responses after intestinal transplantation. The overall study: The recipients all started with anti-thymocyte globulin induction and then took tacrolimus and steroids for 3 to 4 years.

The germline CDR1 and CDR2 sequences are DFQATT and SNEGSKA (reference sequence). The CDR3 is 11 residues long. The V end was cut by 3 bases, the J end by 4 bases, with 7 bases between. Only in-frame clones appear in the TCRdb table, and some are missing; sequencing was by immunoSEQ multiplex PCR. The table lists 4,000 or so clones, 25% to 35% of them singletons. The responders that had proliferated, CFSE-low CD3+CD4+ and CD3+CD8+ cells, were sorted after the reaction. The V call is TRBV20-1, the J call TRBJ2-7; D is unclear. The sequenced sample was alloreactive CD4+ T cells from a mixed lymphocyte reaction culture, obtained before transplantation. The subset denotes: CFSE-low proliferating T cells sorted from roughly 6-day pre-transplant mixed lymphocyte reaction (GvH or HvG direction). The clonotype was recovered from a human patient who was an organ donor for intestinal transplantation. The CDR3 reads CSASLGYEQYF. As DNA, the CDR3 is TGCAGTGCTAGTTTGGGTTACGAGCAGTACTTC.